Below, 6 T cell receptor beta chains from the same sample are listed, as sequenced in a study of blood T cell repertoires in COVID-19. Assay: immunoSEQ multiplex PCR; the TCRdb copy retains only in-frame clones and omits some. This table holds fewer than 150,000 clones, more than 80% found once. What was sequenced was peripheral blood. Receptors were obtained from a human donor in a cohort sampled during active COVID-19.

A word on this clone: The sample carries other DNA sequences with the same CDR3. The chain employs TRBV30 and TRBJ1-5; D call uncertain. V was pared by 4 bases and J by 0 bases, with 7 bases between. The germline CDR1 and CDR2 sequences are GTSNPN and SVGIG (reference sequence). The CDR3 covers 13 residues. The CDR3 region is CAWNGDSNQPQHF. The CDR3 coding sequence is TGTGCCTGGAACGGAGATAGCAATCAGCCCCAGCATTTT.

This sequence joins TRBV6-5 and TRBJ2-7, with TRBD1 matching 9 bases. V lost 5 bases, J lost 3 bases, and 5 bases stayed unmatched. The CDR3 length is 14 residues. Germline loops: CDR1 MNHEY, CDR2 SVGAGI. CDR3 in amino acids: CASSPRQGVYEQYF. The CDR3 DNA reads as TGTGCCAGCAGTCCGAGACAGGGGGTCTACGAGCAGTACTTC.

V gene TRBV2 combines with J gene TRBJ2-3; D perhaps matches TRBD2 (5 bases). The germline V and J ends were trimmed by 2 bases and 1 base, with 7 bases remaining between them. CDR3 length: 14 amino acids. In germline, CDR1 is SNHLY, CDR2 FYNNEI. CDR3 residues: CASSEWRGTDTQYF. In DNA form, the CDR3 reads TGTGCCAGCAGTGAATGGCGGGGCACAGATACGCAGTATTTT.

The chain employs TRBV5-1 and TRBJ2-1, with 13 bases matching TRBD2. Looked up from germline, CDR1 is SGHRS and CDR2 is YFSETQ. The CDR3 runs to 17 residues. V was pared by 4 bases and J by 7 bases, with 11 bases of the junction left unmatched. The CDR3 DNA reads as TGCGCCAGCAGCGCGGGAGGACTAGCGGGAGTAGAAAATGAGCAGTTCTTC. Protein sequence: CASSAGGLAGVENEQFF. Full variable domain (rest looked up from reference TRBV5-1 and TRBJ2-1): KAGVTQTPRYLIKTRGQQVTLSCSPISGHRSVSWYQQTPGQGLQFLFEYFSETQRNKGNFPGRFSGRQFSNSRSEMNVSTLELGDSALYLCASSAGGLAGVENEQFFGPGTRLTVL.

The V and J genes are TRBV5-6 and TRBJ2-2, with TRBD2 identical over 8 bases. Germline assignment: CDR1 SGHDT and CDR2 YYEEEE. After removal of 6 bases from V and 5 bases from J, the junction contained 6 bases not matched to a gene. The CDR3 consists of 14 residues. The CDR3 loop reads CASTGASGTGELFF. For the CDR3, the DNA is TGTGCCAGCACGGGGGCTAGCGGGACCGGGGAGCTGTTTTTT.

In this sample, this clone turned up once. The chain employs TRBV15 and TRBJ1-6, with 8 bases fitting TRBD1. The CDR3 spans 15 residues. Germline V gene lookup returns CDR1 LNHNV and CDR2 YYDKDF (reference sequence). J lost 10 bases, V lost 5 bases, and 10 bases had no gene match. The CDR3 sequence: CATSGSGQGGSPLHF. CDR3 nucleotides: TGTGCCACCAGCGGATCAGGACAGGGTGGATCACCCCTCCACTTT.